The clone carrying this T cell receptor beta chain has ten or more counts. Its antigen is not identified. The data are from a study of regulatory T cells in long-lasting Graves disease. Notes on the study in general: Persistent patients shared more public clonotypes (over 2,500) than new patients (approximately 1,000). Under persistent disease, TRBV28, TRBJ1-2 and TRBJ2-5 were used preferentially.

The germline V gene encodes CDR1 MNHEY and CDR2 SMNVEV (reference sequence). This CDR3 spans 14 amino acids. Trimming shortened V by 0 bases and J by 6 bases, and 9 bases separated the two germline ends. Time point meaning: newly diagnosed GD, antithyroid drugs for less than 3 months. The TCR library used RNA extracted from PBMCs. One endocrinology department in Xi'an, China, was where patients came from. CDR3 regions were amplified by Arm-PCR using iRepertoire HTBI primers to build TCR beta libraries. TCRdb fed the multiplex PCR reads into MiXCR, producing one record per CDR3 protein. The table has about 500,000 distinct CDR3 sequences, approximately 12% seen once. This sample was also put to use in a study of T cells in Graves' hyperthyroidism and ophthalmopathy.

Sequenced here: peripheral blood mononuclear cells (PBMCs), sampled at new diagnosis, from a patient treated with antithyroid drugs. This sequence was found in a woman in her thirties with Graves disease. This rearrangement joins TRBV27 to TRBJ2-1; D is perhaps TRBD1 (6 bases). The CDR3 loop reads CASSLSRGSNEQFF. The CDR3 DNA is TGTGCCAGCAGTTTATCCAGGGGATCCAATGAGCAGTTCTTC.